This T cell receptor beta chain is drawn from a study of OX40 agonist ivuxolimab in advanced cancers. Study-wide background: The mean age was around 56 years, ranging from 23 to 79, with about 87% of participants male.

The data were produced by immunoSEQ multiplex PCR, yet TCRdb's version contains in-frame clones alone and is incomplete. The table shows 70,000 or so clones, with 75% to 90% occurring only once. The germline V gene has CDR1 LNHDA and CDR2 SQIVND (reference sequence). V was pared by 8 bases and J by 1 base, with 20 bases between. CDR3 size: 16 residues. The input for sequencing was CD4+ or CD8+ T cells sorted from blood, taken in a trial of the OX40 agonist ivuxolimab. The sequence was obtained from an adult with an advanced solid tumor such as melanoma, head and neck, liver or kidney cancer. The chain combines TRBV19 with TRBJ1-1; D ambiguous. The CDR3 DNA follows: TGTGCCAGTCGGTTAATTGGTAGCGGGAAGAACACTGAAGCTTTCTTT. Translating it yields CASRLIGSGKNTEAFF.